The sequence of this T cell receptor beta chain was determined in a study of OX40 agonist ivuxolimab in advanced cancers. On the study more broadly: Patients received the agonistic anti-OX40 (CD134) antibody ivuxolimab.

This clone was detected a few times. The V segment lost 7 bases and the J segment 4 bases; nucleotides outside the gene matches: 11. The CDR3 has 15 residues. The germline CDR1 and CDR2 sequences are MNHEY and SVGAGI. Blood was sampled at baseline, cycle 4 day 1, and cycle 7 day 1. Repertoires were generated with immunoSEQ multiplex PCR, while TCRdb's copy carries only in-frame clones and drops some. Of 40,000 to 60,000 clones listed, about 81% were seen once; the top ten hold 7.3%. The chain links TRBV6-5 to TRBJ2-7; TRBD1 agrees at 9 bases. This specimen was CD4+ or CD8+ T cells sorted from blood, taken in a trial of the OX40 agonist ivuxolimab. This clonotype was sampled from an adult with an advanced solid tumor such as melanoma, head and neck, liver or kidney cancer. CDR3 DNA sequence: TGTGCCAGCAATCCGGACAGGGGCGGCTTTTACGAGCAGTACTTC. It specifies CASNPDRGGFYEQYF.